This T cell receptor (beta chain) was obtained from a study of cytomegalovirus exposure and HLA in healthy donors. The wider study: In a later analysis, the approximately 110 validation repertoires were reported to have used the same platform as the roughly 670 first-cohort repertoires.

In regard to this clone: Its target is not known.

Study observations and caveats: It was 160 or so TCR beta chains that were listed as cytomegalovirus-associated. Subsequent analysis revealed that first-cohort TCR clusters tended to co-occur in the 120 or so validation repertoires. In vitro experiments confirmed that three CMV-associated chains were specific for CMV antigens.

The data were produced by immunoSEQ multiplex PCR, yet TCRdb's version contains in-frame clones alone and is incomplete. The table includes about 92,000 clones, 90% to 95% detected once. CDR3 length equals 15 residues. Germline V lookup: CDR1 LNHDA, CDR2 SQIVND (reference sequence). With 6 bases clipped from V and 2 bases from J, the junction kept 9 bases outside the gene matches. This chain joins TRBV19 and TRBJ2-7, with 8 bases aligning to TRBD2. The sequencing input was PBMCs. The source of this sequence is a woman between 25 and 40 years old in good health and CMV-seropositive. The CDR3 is CASSKLAELTYEQYF. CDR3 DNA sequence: TGTGCCAGTAGCAAACTAGCGGAGCTGACCTACGAGCAGTACTTC.